These 17 T cell receptor beta chains share one sample of origin, sequenced in a study of blood T cells in healthy people across ages (dated by TCRdb to between 2014 and 2017). Libraries were constructed by 5' RACE. Sequencing used an Illumina HiSeq 2500. A second PCR of roughly 6 to 11 cycles was performed with a sample-barcoded 5' primer and a J-beta primer mix. TCRdb reprocessed the public reads (quality trimming at Q25 with fastp, clone calling with MiXCR) and kept in-frame beta chains. Each entry is one CDR3 protein sequence, shown with its most common DNA and genes. This sample holds about 640,000 distinct CDR3 sequences; around 54% were observed only once. Together, the top ten hold over 30% of the sample. The sample taken for sequencing was blood. Every receptor here comes from a man aged 55-75 years in good health.

This chain links TRBV7-9 with TRBJ1-2; possible D gene TRBD1, 6 bases. Germline assignment: CDR1 SEHNR and CDR2 FQNEAQ (reference sequence). V lost 3 bases and J lost 6, with 11 bases in between. There are 13 residues in the CDR3. DNA for the CDR3: TGTGCCAGCAGCTTCACAGGGCCTGATGGCTACACCTTC. Its protein product is CASSFTGPDGYTF.

This clonotype was seen a few times. The chain carries TRBV14 and TRBJ2-1, with D possibly being TRBD2 (6 bases). The CDR3 covers 17 residues. V lost 2 bases, J lost 7 bases, and 21 bases lay in between. Germline loops: CDR1 SGHDN, CDR2 FVKESK. As DNA, the CDR3 is TGTGCCAGCAGCCAACGCTCCGGGGGACCCGTATCGAATGAGCAGTTCTTC. Its translation: CASSQRSGGPVSNEQFF.

The V and J genes are TRBV2 and TRBJ2-3; 11 nucleotides line up with TRBD2. CDR3 length: 13 residues. CDR1 and CDR2 from the germline V gene are SNHLY and FYNNEI. V lost 8 bases and J lost 7; bases outside the gene matches: 5. The chain's CDR3 is CASGTSGSYTQYF. The CDR3 DNA sequence: TGTGCCAGCGGGACTAGCGGTTCATATACGCAGTATTTT.

As regards this clonotype: With a much larger clone just one base away, this may be a read error. The chain uses TRBV12-3 or TRBV12-4 and TRBJ1-1; D gene unclear. This CDR3 contains 12 residues. The DNA for the CDR3 is TGTGCCAGCAGGAACATGAACAATGAAGCTTTCTTT. Translation: CASRNMNNEAFF.

This CDR3 reads CATSRDSDGVGKTQYF. The CDR3 DNA follows: TGTGCCACCAGCAGAGATTCGGACGGGGTGGGGAAGACCCAGTACTTC. The chain joins TRBV15 to TRBJ2-7; TRBD2 might be the D (5 bases). The last part of the DNA fits TRBJ2-5 better; the J call may be wrong. This CDR3 comprises 16 residues. CDR1 and CDR2 (germline): LNHNV, YYDKDF (reference sequence).

The chain combines TRBV5-1 with TRBJ2-3, with 8 positions matching TRBD1. The CDR3 contains 16 residues. V shed 2 bases, J shed 4 bases, and the junction held 9 bases outside the gene matches. The V gene's germline CDR1 is SGHRS and CDR2 YFSETQ. Written as DNA, the CDR3 is TGCGCCAGCAGCTTAACAGGGGGATTATTCGCAGATACGCAGTATTTT. Its translation: CASSLTGGLFADTQYF. Together with reference TRBV5-1 and TRBJ2-3, the CDR3 gives the full variable domain: KAGVTQTPRYLIKTRGQQVTLSCSPISGHRSVSWYQQTPGQGLQFLFEYFSETQRNKGNFPGRFSGRQFSNSRSEMNVSTLELGDSALYLCASSLTGGLFADTQYFGPGTRLTVL.

This clonotype was counted a single time. This rearrangement joins TRBV20-1 to TRBJ2-7; the match to TRBD2 covers 8 bases. CDR1 and CDR2 from the germline V gene are DFQATT and SNEGSKA (reference sequence). The CDR3 covers 14 residues. Trimming cost V 6 bases and J 3 bases; bases outside gene matches: 10. CDR3 loop: CSALGRAGFYEQYF. CDR3 sequence (DNA): TGCAGTGCCCTCGGGAGGGCGGGGTTCTACGAGCAGTACTTC.

A note on this clonotype: One end of the junction is discordant with germline, which a read error may explain. V is TRBV7-6 and J is TRBJ2-3, with 10 bases identical to TRBD1. Germline lookup yields CDR1 SGHVS and CDR2 FNYEAQ. This CDR3 has 17 amino acids. The CDR3 DNA follows: TGTGTCAGCAGCTCGGGACAGGGGACTCCTAGCACAGACACGCAGTATTTT. This encodes CVSSSGQGTPSTDTQYF.

This clonotype came up a few times. This chain joins TRBV5-5 and TRBJ2-1; D not resolved. The CDR3 runs 15 residues. Germline CDR1 reads SGHKS; CDR2 reads YYEKEE (reference sequence). V gave up 5 bases and J gave up 4 bases, with 16 bases separating them. The CDR3 bases are TGTGCCAGCAGGGCGTTCACACAACCGTACAATGAGCAGTTCTTC. This sequence encodes CASRAFTQPYNEQFF.

This chain joins TRBV5-1 and TRBJ1-6, with D possibly TRBD1 on 6 matching bases. Per the germline V gene, CDR1 is SGHRS and CDR2 is YFSETQ. Trimming cost V 4 bases and J 6 bases, with 11 bases left between them. The CDR3 totals 14 residues. CDR3 sequence: CASSRGSGNSPLHF. In nucleotides, the CDR3 is TGCGCCAGCAGCAGGGGGTCCGGTAATTCACCCCTCCACTTT.

This chain uses TRBV6-1 with TRBJ2-5; 9 nucleotides align to TRBD1. TRBJ2-7 matches the DNA end more closely, so the J call is doubtful. CDR1 and CDR2 from the germline V gene are MNHNS and SASEGT. The CDR3 is 15 residues long. DNA of the CDR3: TGTGCCAGCAGTGAAAGGGACAGGGAGGGATACGAGCAGTACTTC. This codes for CASSERDREGYEQYF.

In this sample, this clonotype turned up a few times. This CDR3 is CASSPSRGRETQYF. The CDR3 bases are TGTGCCAGCAGCCCCTCGCGGGGGAGGGAGACCCAGTACTTC. This chain joins TRBV9 and TRBJ2-5; 7 bases match TRBD2. V lost 4 bases, J lost 5 bases, and 8 bases stayed unmatched. The CDR3 runs to 14 residues. Germline-derived CDR1 and CDR2 are SGDLS and YYNGEE.

V gene TRBV6-6 combines with J gene TRBJ2-1; the D is unclear. Trimming cost V 0 bases and J 7 bases, with 7 bases left between them. This CDR3 region has 13 residues. Germline lookup yields CDR1 MNHNY and CDR2 SVGAGI (reference sequence). The CDR3 protein is CASSYSRRNEQFF. In DNA form, the CDR3 reads TGTGCCAGCAGTTACTCTAGGAGAAATGAGCAGTTCTTC.

This clonotype was observed a few times. The rearrangement links TRBV27 to TRBJ2-7, with D perhaps TRBD2 (5 bases). Per germline, CDR1 MNHEY and CDR2 SMNVEV (reference sequence). The length of the CDR3 is 15 residues. Trimming cost V 5 bases and J 3 bases, with 17 bases left between them. CDR3 sequence: CASSTRRDYNYEQYF. DNA of the CDR3: TGTGCCAGCAGTACCCGGCGTGACTACAACTACGAGCAGTACTTC.

This clonotype was recorded a few times. The chain is built from TRBV20-1 and TRBJ2-1; the match to TRBD2 covers 8 bases. The germline CDR1 and CDR2 sequences are DFQATT and SNEGSKA (reference sequence). V dropped 0 bases and J dropped 6; count of bases not matched to a gene: 10. This CDR3 has 16 residues. Here the CDR3 reads CSARDLRSGASNEQFF. Here the CDR3 DNA reads TGCAGTGCTAGAGATCTGCGTAGCGGGGCGAGCAATGAGCAGTTCTTC.

This chain uses TRBV29-1 with TRBJ2-3; D is unresolved. CDR1 and CDR2 from the germline V gene are SQVTM and ANQGSEA. The CDR3 runs 13 residues. Trimming removed 4 bases from V and 2 bases from J, with 10 bases in between. CDR3 coding DNA: TGCAGCGTTGCCCGCAGAGACACAGATACGCAGTATTTT. Translating gives CSVARRDTDTQYF.

This clonotype came up a few times. The chain joins TRBV6-6 to TRBJ2-7; 7 bases map to TRBD1. The germline V gene encodes CDR1 MNHNY and CDR2 SVGAGI (reference sequence). With 0 bases clipped from V and 4 bases from J, the junction kept 9 bases outside the gene matches. This CDR3 comprises 16 residues. The CDR3 DNA is TGTGCCAGCAGTTACTCGAAAGGGGGCTCGGGATACGAGCAGTACTTC. Translation: CASSYSKGGSGYEQYF.